These 14 T cell receptor beta chains were all obtained from the same sample, sequenced in a study of shared clonotypes between healthy human individuals. Clones were read by immunoSEQ multiplex PCR, and TCRdb kept only the in-frame ones, dropping some. The sample carries roughly 2 million clones, approximately 94% recorded once. Material: naive CD4+ T cells sorted from blood. Subset described: CD45RA+ positively selected. Receptors were obtained from a man aged 18 to 29 in good health.

The chain combines TRBV27 with TRBJ2-7; tentative D call: TRBD1 (5 bases). CDR3 length: 13 amino acids. With 4 bases removed from V and 5 bases from J, the gap between germline ends came to 12 bases. The germline V gene encodes CDR1 MNHEY and CDR2 SMNVEV (reference sequence). The CDR3 is CASSSREYNEQYF. CDR3 coding DNA: TGTGCCAGCAGTTCCAGGGAATATAACGAGCAGTACTTC.

This chain links TRBV10-3 with TRBJ1-3; D possibly corresponds to TRBD1 (6 bases). The germline V gene encodes CDR1 ENHRY and CDR2 SYGVKD. V lost 0 bases and J lost 8, with 8 bases in between. The CDR3 consists of 13 residues. The CDR3 loop is CAISESRGDTIYF. The CDR3 region has the DNA TGTGCCATCAGTGAGTCGAGGGGGGACACCATATATTTT.

The chain combines TRBV7-9 with TRBJ1-1; unclear D gene. Germline CDR1 reads SEHNR; CDR2 reads FQNEAQ (reference sequence). This CDR3 region has 14 residues. V lost 4 bases, J lost 5 bases, and 14 bases lay in between. The CDR3 is CASSSLRGITEAFF. For the CDR3, the DNA is TGTGCCAGCAGCTCCCTCCGGGGAATTACTGAAGCTTTCTTT.

The chain recombines TRBV27 with TRBJ2-3; TRBD1 agrees at 11 bases. Germline V lookup: CDR1 MNHEY, CDR2 SMNVEV (reference sequence). This CDR3 spans 16 amino acids. The V segment lost 6 bases and the J segment 4 bases; nucleotides outside the gene matches: 9. The CDR3 sequence: CASSYLGQGAADTQYF. In DNA, the CDR3 is TGTGCCAGCAGCTACCTAGGACAGGGGGCCGCAGATACGCAGTATTTT.

The V gene is TRBV27, the J gene TRBJ2-2, with 10 bases matching TRBD1. There are 18 residues in the CDR3. Per the germline V gene, CDR1 is MNHEY and CDR2 is SMNVEV (reference sequence). The V and J ends lost 6 bases and 5 bases, in that order; junction bases with no gene match: 15. CDR3 DNA sequence: TGTGCCAGCAGGGGCCCCCAAGACAGGGGGCTGCGGACCGGGGAGCTGTTTTTT. It is translated as CASRGPQDRGLRTGELFF.

The V gene is TRBV11-2, the J gene TRBJ2-1; 7 bases agree with TRBD2. The CDR3 is 15 residues long. The trim removed 1 base at V and 4 bases at J, leaving 4 bases unmatched. The germline V gene encodes CDR1 SGHAT and CDR2 FQNNGV. CDR3 in DNA: TGTGCCAGCAGCTTAGGGGTCGGGGGGTACAATGAGCAGTTCTTC. Translated, it gives CASSLGVGGYNEQFF.

This clone has a handful of counts. The J gene is TRBJ1-2, the V gene TRBV6-6; 7 bases match TRBD1. After removal of 4 bases from V and 6 bases from J, the junction contained 14 bases not matched to a gene. This CDR3 has 16 amino acids. CDR1 and CDR2 from the germline V gene are MNHNY and SVGAGI (reference sequence). The CDR3 region has the DNA TGTGCCAGCAGTTCAACCCTTTTTAAGGGGGCGCATGGCTACACCTTC. Encoded protein: CASSSTLFKGAHGYTF.

The chain uses TRBV6-6 and TRBJ2-3; TRBD1 matches 7 bases. CDR3 length equals 13 residues. The J segment lost 7 bases and the V segment lost 5 bases, leaving 6 bases of the junction unmatched. Germline values: CDR1 MNHNY, CDR2 SVGAGI (reference sequence). The CDR3 is CASSPDRENTQYF. Here the CDR3 DNA reads TGTGCCAGCAGTCCCGACAGGGAAAATACGCAGTATTTT.

The chain joins TRBV5-1 to TRBJ1-2; tentative D call: TRBD1 (5 bases). The CDR3 runs 15 residues. Germline CDR1 is SGHRS and CDR2 is YFSETQ. Trimming stripped 0 bases from V and 4 bases from J, with 13 bases between. DNA for the CDR3: TGCGCCAGCAGCTTGGAGGGGAGAGTGATCTATGGCTACACCTTC. This codes for CASSLEGRVIYGYTF. The whole variable domain, remainder taken from reference TRBV5-1 and TRBJ1-2, is KAGVTQTPRYLIKTRGQQVTLSCSPISGHRSVSWYQQTPGQGLQFLFEYFSETQRNKGNFPGRFSGRQFSNSRSEMNVSTLELGDSALYLCASSLEGRVIYGYTFGSGTRLTVV.

CDR3 sequence: CASSLVGLAGDKNIQYF. In DNA form, the CDR3 reads TGTGCCAGCAGCTTAGTCGGACTAGCGGGGGATAAAAACATTCAGTACTTC. V and J are TRBV7-8 and TRBJ2-4; TRBD2 matches 13 bases. The CDR3 covers 17 residues. V was clipped by 1 base and J by 4 bases; unmatched bases: 4. Germline V gene data show CDR1 as SGHVS and CDR2 as FQNEAQ.

The chain recombines TRBV5-1 with TRBJ2-7, with 7 bases that match TRBD1. This CDR3 region has 16 residues. J was trimmed by 1 base and V by 0 bases; bases with no gene match: 7. Per germline, CDR1 SGHRS and CDR2 YFSETQ. The CDR3 loop is CASSLGDSLGSYEQYF. CDR3 coding DNA: TGCGCCAGCAGCTTGGGGGACAGTTTAGGTTCCTACGAGCAGTACTTC.

In its sample, this clone was seen once. This rearrangement joins TRBV2 to TRBJ1-4; D possibly corresponds to TRBD1 (5 bases). The CDR3 is made up of 14 amino acids. Trimming stripped 4 bases from V and 7 bases from J, with 13 bases between. Germline V gives CDR1 SNHLY, CDR2 FYNNEI. The chain's CDR3 is CASSADILSEKLFF. As DNA, the CDR3 is TGTGCCAGCAGTGCGGACATACTTTCTGAAAAACTGTTTTTT.

The CDR3, as DNA: TGTGCCAGCAGCTTATCAGCGTCTAGCACAGATACGCAGTATTTT. Its translation is CASSLSASSTDTQYF. V is TRBV7-2 and J is TRBJ2-3; D is unclear. This CDR3 contains 15 residues. Germline V lookup: CDR1 SGHTA, CDR2 FQGNSA. V lost 2 bases and J 0 bases, leaving 9 bases between the germline ends.

This chain connects TRBV11-2 to TRBJ2-3, with unresolved D. Germline loops: CDR1 SGHAT, CDR2 FQNNGV. V was cut by 5 bases and J by 2 bases, with 5 bases left in between. There are 12 residues in the CDR3. The CDR3 DNA reads TGTGCCAGCAGCATCTACACAGATACGCAGTATTTT. The encoded protein is CASSIYTDTQYF.